The rows below give T cell receptor beta chains drawn from one sample of a study of blood T cells in healthy people across ages. TCRdb called the 5' RACE reads again in MiXCR, with one record for every CDR3 protein. The repertoire includes more than 800,000 distinct CDR3 sequences, roughly 26% of them detected once, and roughly 17% sits in the top ten. Input material: blood. Receptors were obtained from an elderly woman in good health. CDR3s include the opening cysteine and the closing phenylalanine or tryptophan. D genes are given only for firm matches. Not every row has a clone size; where given, it reads once, few, many or a size class.

D gene: -; V gene: TRBV7-9; clone size: -; J gene: TRBJ2-1; CDR3 DNA: TGTACCAGCAGCGCCGACCGGAGCTCCTACAATGAGCAGTTCTTC; CDR3 protein: CTSSADRSSYNEQFF
D gene: TRBD1; V gene: TRBV7-2; clone size: -; J gene: TRBJ1-2; CDR3 DNA: TGTGCCAGCAGCGATTCGACAGGGCCGAACTATGGCTACACCTTC; CDR3 protein: CASSDSTGPNYGYTF
D gene: -; V gene: TRBV6-2/TRBV6-3; clone size: few; J gene: TRBJ1-1; CDR3 DNA: TGTGCCAGCAGCTGGGGGGTGAACACTGAAGCTTTCTTT; CDR3 protein: CASSWGVNTEAFF
D gene: -; V gene: TRBV30; clone size: -; J gene: TRBJ2-5; CDR3 DNA: TGTGCCTGGAGTGTAGAGGGATGGGAGACCCAGTACTTC; CDR3 protein: CAWSVEGWETQYF
D gene: TRBD1; V gene: TRBV20-1; clone size: -; J gene: TRBJ2-7; CDR3 DNA: TGCAGTGCTAGTTCCTCTACAGGGGGCGGCGAGCAGTACTTC; CDR3 protein: CSASSSTGGGEQYF
D gene: TRBD1; V gene: TRBV10-2; clone size: -; J gene: TRBJ1-6; CDR3 DNA: TGCGCCAGCAGCCCCTCGACAGGGGGGAGGGGTAATTCTTCACCCCTCCACTTT; CDR3 protein: CASSPSTGGRGNSSPLHF
D gene: TRBD1; V gene: TRBV4-1; clone size: -; J gene: TRBJ2-7; CDR3 DNA: TGCGCCAGCAGCCAAGATGGGATGGCGACAGGGAACGAGCAGTACTTC; CDR3 protein: CASSQDGMATGNEQYF
D gene: -; V gene: TRBV4-1; clone size: many; J gene: TRBJ2-1; CDR3 DNA: TGCGCCAGCAGCCAAGAAAGATACTCCTACAATGAGCAGTTCTTC; CDR3 protein: CASSQERYSYNEQFF
D gene: TRBD1; V gene: TRBV20-1; clone size: -; J gene: TRBJ1-2; CDR3 DNA: TGCAGTGCTAGAGTCCAGGGGGCGCGAGGCTACACCTTC; CDR3 protein: CSARVQGARGYTF
D gene: -; V gene: TRBV7-2; clone size: -; J gene: TRBJ1-4; CDR3 DNA: TGTGCCAGCAGCCCTAGCAGCGTGGATGAAAAACTGTTTTTT; CDR3 protein: CASSPSSVDEKLFF
D gene: -; V gene: TRBV15; clone size: many; J gene: TRBJ2-7; CDR3 DNA: TGTGCCACCAGCAGAGATTCTGGGGAAACCTACGAGCAGTACTTC; CDR3 protein: CATSRDSGETYEQYF
D gene: TRBD1; V gene: TRBV20-1; clone size: -; J gene: TRBJ2-2; CDR3 DNA: TGCAGTGCTAGGACAGGGGGCACCTTCCGAAACACCGGGGAGCTGTTTTTT; CDR3 protein: CSARTGGTFRNTGELFF
D gene: TRBD1; V gene: TRBV6-1; clone size: many; J gene: TRBJ2-3; CDR3 DNA: TGTGCCAGCAGTCGGGACAGCCTGTCAACACTTTATACGCAGTATTTT; CDR3 protein: CASSRDSLSTLYTQYF
D gene: TRBD1; V gene: TRBV7-2; clone size: -; J gene: TRBJ2-7; CDR3 DNA: TGTGCCAGCAGCTTAGTCAGTACGGGACAGGGGGCTAGAAGTGAGCAGTACTTC; CDR3 protein: CASSLVSTGQGARSEQYF
D gene: -; V gene: TRBV20-1; clone size: few; J gene: TRBJ1-1; CDR3 DNA: TGCAGTGCTAGAGAGGATCGGTGGAGGAACACTGAAGCTTTCTTT; CDR3 protein: CSAREDRWRNTEAFF
D gene: TRBD2; V gene: TRBV6-2/TRBV6-3; clone size: many; J gene: TRBJ2-1; CDR3 DNA: TGTGCCAGCAGTAAGGGGACTAGCGAATCCTACAATGAGCAGTTCTTC; CDR3 protein: CASSKGTSESYNEQFF
D gene: -; V gene: TRBV20-1; clone size: -; J gene: TRBJ1-1; CDR3 DNA: TGCAGCCCGGACAGCCTGAACACTGAAGCTTTCTTT; CDR3 protein: CSPDSLNTEAFF
D gene: -; V gene: TRBV6-2/TRBV6-3; clone size: many; J gene: TRBJ2-3; CDR3 DNA: TGTGCCAGCAGTTACGGAGGACAGCCAGATACGCAGTATTTT; CDR3 protein: CASSYGGQPDTQYF
D gene: TRBD1; V gene: TRBV3-1; clone size: few; J gene: TRBJ2-7; CDR3 DNA: TGTGCCAGCACCCCGGGACAGGGGAGCGAGCAGTACTTC; CDR3 protein: CASTPGQGSEQYF